These 14 T cell receptor beta chains share one sample of origin, sequenced in a study of T cell changes during pregnancy in multiple sclerosis. This table comes from immunoSEQ multiplex PCR, and its TCRdb copy is limited to in-frame clones, with some not included. There are tens of thousands of clones in the sample; around 90% occur only once, and roughly 9.5% lies in the top ten. The specimen comprised peripheral blood, sampled after pregnancy. The receptors originated from a female donor in good health, enrolled as a control in a pregnancy study.

The chain employs TRBV29-1 and TRBJ1-1, with D hard to call. In germline, CDR1 is SQVTM, CDR2 ANQGSEA. Trimming stripped 5 bases from V and 1 base from J, with 8 bases between. The CDR3 contains 12 residues. In DNA, the CDR3 is TGCAGCGTTTCCGAGGGGAACACTGAAGCTTTCTTT. Its protein is CSVSEGNTEAFF.

V and J are TRBV9 and TRBJ2-7; D unresolved. The germline V and J ends were trimmed by 1 base and 2 bases, with 10 bases remaining between them. Germline CDR1 is SGDLS and CDR2 is YYNGEE. The CDR3 has 14 amino acids. CDR3 sequence: CASSVYATPYEQYF. In nucleotides, the CDR3 is TGTGCCAGCAGCGTATATGCTACCCCCTACGAGCAGTACTTC.

The rearrangement uses TRBV29-1 and TRBJ2-1; perhaps TRBD2 as D (6 bases). Germline loops: CDR1 SQVTM, CDR2 ANQGSEA. The CDR3 consists of 13 residues. Between the trimmed V and J ends, which lost 3 bases and 9 bases, there was a span of 15 bases. The CDR3 DNA follows: TGCAGCGTTGAGTGGGAGGTCCGGGGTGAGCAGTTCTTC. This codes for CSVEWEVRGEQFF.

This clone was counted ten times or more. V and J are TRBV10-2 and TRBJ2-7; TRBD1 might be the D (6 bases). The CDR3 extends over 14 amino acids. Looked up from germline, CDR1 is WSHSY and CDR2 is SAAADI. Trimming took off 4 bases at V and 6 bases at J, with 16 bases between the two ends. This chain's CDR3 is CASSVPAGVSEQYF. In nucleotides, the CDR3 is TGCGCCAGCAGTGTGCCGGCAGGGGTAAGCGAGCAGTACTTC.

The CDR3 DNA is TGCGCCAGCAGCCCCTGGGGCGATAACACTGAAGCTTTCTTT. Residues: CASSPWGDNTEAFF. V is TRBV5-1 and J is TRBJ1-1; possibly TRBD1 for D (5 bases). From germline, CDR1 is SGHRS and CDR2 YFSETQ. The CDR3 covers 14 residues. V shed 4 bases and J shed 2 bases, with 12 bases lying between them.

The chain couples TRBV9 to TRBJ1-6, with a tentative D call TRBD1 (6 bases). V was cut by 7 bases and J by 4 bases, with 21 bases left in between. This CDR3 has 17 residues. Per the germline V gene, CDR1 is SGDLS and CDR2 is YYNGEE. This chain's CDR3 is CASSTSSGTPYNSPLHF. The CDR3 DNA reads TGTGCCAGCTCTACCTCCAGCGGGACACCGTATAATTCACCCCTCCACTTT.

The chain recombines TRBV6-5 with TRBJ2-2; the match to TRBD2 covers 7 bases. The CDR3 is 14 amino acids. The V gene end was trimmed by 8 bases and the J gene end by 6 bases; junction bases not matched to a gene: 9. The germline V gene has CDR1 MNHEY and CDR2 SVGAGI. The CDR3 DNA sequence: TGTGCCAGCTCTGGAGCGGGGTACCCCGGGGAGCTGTTTTTT. Its translation is CASSGAGYPGELFF.

The chain carries TRBV27 and TRBJ2-1; 8 bases are shared with TRBD2. The CDR3 has 15 amino acids. In germline, CDR1 is MNHEY, CDR2 SMNVEV (reference sequence). Losses at the gene ends were 10 bases for V and 3 bases for J; bases not matched to a gene: 11. The CDR3: CATNAGTRNYNEQFF. DNA for the CDR3: TGTGCCACCAACGCGGGGACTAGAAACTACAATGAGCAGTTCTTC.

The chain combines TRBV5-4 with TRBJ2-5; 12 bases are shared with TRBD1. The CDR3 has 15 amino acids. The V gene end was trimmed by 4 bases and the J gene end by 4 bases; junction bases not matched to a gene: 5. Germline V lookup: CDR1 SGHNT, CDR2 YYREEE (reference sequence). CDR3 sequence: CASSGDRGRTETQYF. For the CDR3, the DNA is TGTGCCAGCAGCGGGGACAGGGGGCGCACAGAGACCCAGTACTTC.

Details on this clone: The junction differs from germline at one of its ends, possibly a read error. The chain joins TRBV11-2 to TRBJ2-7; the D gene is possibly TRBD2 (6 bases). The CDR3 has 12 residues. Germline loops: CDR1 SGHAT, CDR2 FQNNGV. The CDR3 reads CASSHSWGVGDF. DNA of the CDR3: TGTGCCAGCAGCCATAGCTGGGGGGTTGGGGACTTC.

The V and J genes are TRBV7-2 and TRBJ2-7; D is undetermined. Looked up from germline, CDR1 is SGHTA and CDR2 is FQGNSA. The CDR3 spans 14 residues. Deletions cut 5 bases from V and 7 bases from J, with 18 bases between. The CDR3: CASSTTATSYEQYF. CDR3 bases: TGTGCCAGCAGCACCACCGCGACTTCATATGAGCAGTACTTC.

The chain couples TRBV30 to TRBJ1-4; 8 bases fit TRBD1. The CDR3 is 12 residues long. Germline V gene sequence: CDR1 GTSNPN, CDR2 SVGIG (reference sequence). The V segment lost 8 bases and the J segment 3 bases; nucleotides outside the gene matches: 2. The CDR3, as DNA: TGTGCCGTGACAGGGGCTAATGAAAAACTGTTTTTT. It is translated as CAVTGANEKLFF.

Only a few counts were recorded for this clone. The V gene is TRBV2, the J gene TRBJ1-4; D is ambiguous. CDR3 length: 13 amino acids. The germline V and J ends were trimmed by 4 bases and 8 bases, with 11 bases remaining between them. Per the germline V gene, CDR1 is SNHLY and CDR2 is FYNNEI. CDR3 residues: CASSGGRLEKLFF. The CDR3 DNA follows: TGTGCCAGCAGTGGTGGGCGTTTGGAAAAACTGTTTTTT.

The V gene is TRBV27, the J gene TRBJ2-2; the D gene is possibly TRBD2 (6 bases). The CDR3 runs to 19 residues. V gave up 0 bases and J gave up 5 bases, with 22 bases separating them. Germline CDR1 MNHEY, CDR2 SMNVEV (reference sequence). The CDR3 sequence is CASSLSIWQGRAGTGELFF. The CDR3 DNA follows: TGTGCCAGCAGTTTATCTATATGGCAGGGTAGGGCGGGAACCGGGGAGCTGTTTTTT.